These 2 T cell receptor beta chains share one sample of origin, sequenced in a study of cytomegalovirus exposure and HLA in healthy donors. TCRdb keeps only in-frame clones here, not all; method: immunoSEQ multiplex PCR. The table has 250,000 to 350,000 clones, 70% to 90% seen once; the top ten hold around 0.96%. Material: PBMCs. The receptor source for this set is a young man in good health and CMV-seronegative.

The J gene is TRBJ2-2, the V gene TRBV5-4, with D possibly being TRBD2 (5 bases). V lost 0 bases and J lost 8, with 14 bases in between. The CDR3 is 15 amino acids. The V gene's germline CDR1 is SGHNT and CDR2 YYREEE (reference sequence). The CDR3 sequence is CASSLGLAGVGELFF. For the CDR3, the DNA is TGTGCCAGCAGCTTGGGTTTAGCCGGGGTTGGGGAGCTGTTTTTT.

The genes are TRBV5-1 and TRBJ2-7; D might be TRBD2 (7 bases). Germline CDR1 and CDR2: SGHRS and YFSETQ. The length of the CDR3 is 14 residues. V lost 3 bases, J lost 0 bases, and 10 bases lay in between. CDR3 protein: CASSYGGASYEQYF. The CDR3, as DNA: TGCGCCAGCAGCTATGGGGGGGCCTCCTACGAGCAGTACTTC. Filled out from reference TRBV5-1 and TRBJ2-7, the complete variable domain reads KAGVTQTPRYLIKTRGQQVTLSCSPISGHRSVSWYQQTPGQGLQFLFEYFSETQRNKGNFPGRFSGRQFSNSRSEMNVSTLELGDSALYLCASSYGGASYEQYFGPGTRLTVT.